These T cell receptor beta chains were read from a single sample in a study of blood T cells in healthy people across ages. TCRdb fed the 5' RACE reads into MiXCR, producing one record per CDR3 protein. This sample has about 720,000 distinct CDR3 sequences, with 22% found just once. The sample comprised blood. These TCRs come from a man aged 70-80 years in good health. Each CDR3 is given with its conserved first and last residue. A clone size is listed for some rows: how often the clone was seen (once, few, many), or a class if it is expanded.

>TRBJ1-1|TRBV12-3/TRBV12-4|few
CASRGLESGNTEAFF
>TRBJ1-1|TRBV28|-
CAAGSLLEAFF
>TRBJ2-4|TRBV5-1|few
CASSLAAGSSKNIQYF
>TRBJ1-2|TRBV6-5|-
CASRGTGNYGYTF
>TRBJ1-4|TRBV12-3/TRBV12-4|-
CASSRAGLTNEKLFF
>TRBJ2-7|TRBV5-6|-
CASSRGLAVYEQYF
>TRBJ2-5|TRBV7-7|many
CASSFDSEETQYF
>TRBJ1-1|TRBV29-1|-
CSVVPTGNTEAFF
>TRBJ2-6|TRBV18|few
CASSPSGSGANVLTF
>TRBJ2-1|TRBV18|few
CASSPGQGVIVF
>TRBJ2-1|TRBV11-3|-
CASSFRSGRILDEQFF
>TRBJ2-1|TRBV20-1|-
CSARDPGLAGGSSYNEQFF
>TRBJ1-1|TRBV20-1|few
CSAKVGHLNTEAFF
>TRBJ2-3|TRBV25-1|-
CASGGLLGTDTQYF
>TRBJ2-7|TRBV7-9|-
CASSLVLQWRHF
>TRBJ1-4|TRBV7-9|-
CASSFGETGLDEELFF
>-|TRBV19|few
CASSLARTGEQFF
>TRBJ1-1|TRBV25-1|many
CASTTGGKAFF
>TRBJ2-1|TRBV12-3/TRBV12-4|few
CASSLVGPPNEQFF
>TRBJ1-1|TRBV28|-
CASSPTTGVYTEAFF
>TRBJ2-3|TRBV7-2|-
CASSSQMADTQYF
>TRBJ2-3|TRBV21-1|-
CASSKVRRTRTDTQYF
>TRBJ2-1|TRBV12-3/TRBV12-4|-
CASSPSGGQNEQFF
>TRBJ1-1|TRBV10-3|few
CAISERESNTEAFF
>TRBJ2-5|TRBV5-1|-
CASSLSPIETQYF
>TRBJ2-1|TRBV12-3/TRBV12-4|few
CASTSWGSGRTYNEQFF
>TRBJ2-1|TRBV28|few
CAGRGLNSYNEQFF
>TRBJ2-5|TRBV20-1|few
CSAKTSGREETQYF
>TRBJ2-5|TRBV20-1|-
CSVLGDRRFF
>TRBJ2-6|TRBV24-1|few
CATSDPGTGANVLTF
>TRBJ2-1|TRBV25-1|-
CASGEPGEVNEQFF
>TRBJ2-5|TRBV5-1|-
CASSGLAGAETQYF
>TRBJ2-3|TRBV10-3|few
CAIKWGRGTTDTQYF
>TRBJ1-2|TRBV7-3|-
CASRLDRVLGYTF
>TRBJ2-5|TRBV5-1|few
CASSGDSLSTQYF
>TRBJ2-3|TRBV5-1|-
CASSPLTGSTDTQYF
>TRBJ2-4|TRBV24-1|-
CATSDGGSKNIQYF
>TRBJ1-4|TRBV27|few
CASSLDLGEKLFF
>TRBJ1-6|TRBV20-1|-
CSATRQADNSPLHF
>TRBJ2-5|TRBV28|-
CASSLPTGLSGTQYF
>TRBJ2-3|TRBV24-1|-
CATSDSGGRTDTQYF
>TRBJ2-3|TRBV28|few
CASRSVGDTQYF